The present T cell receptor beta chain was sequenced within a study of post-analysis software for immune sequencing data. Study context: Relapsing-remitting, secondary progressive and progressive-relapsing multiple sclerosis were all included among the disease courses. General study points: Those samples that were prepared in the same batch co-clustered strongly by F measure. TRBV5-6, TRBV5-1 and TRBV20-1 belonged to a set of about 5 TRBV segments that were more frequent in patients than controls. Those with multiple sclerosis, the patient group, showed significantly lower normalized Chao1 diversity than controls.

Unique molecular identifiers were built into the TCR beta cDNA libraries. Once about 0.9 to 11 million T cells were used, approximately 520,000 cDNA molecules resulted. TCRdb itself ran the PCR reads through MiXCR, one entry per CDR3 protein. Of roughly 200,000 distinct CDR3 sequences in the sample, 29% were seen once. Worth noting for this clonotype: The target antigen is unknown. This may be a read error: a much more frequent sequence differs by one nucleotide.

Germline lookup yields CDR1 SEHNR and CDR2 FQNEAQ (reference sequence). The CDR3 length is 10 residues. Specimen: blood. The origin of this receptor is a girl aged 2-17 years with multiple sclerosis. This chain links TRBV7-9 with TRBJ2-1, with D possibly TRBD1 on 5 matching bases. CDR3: CTITGDEQFF. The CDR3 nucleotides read TGTACCATTACAGGAGATGAGCAGTTCTTC. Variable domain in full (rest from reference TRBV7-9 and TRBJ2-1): DTGVSQNPRHKITKRGQNVTFRCDPISEHNRLYWYRQTLGQGPEFLTYFQNEAQLEKSRLLSDRFSAERPKGSFSTLEIQRTEQGDSAMYLCTITGDEQFFGPGTRLTVL.